This T cell receptor (beta chain) came from a study of beta chain features in type 1 diabetes. With respect to this clone: The antigen remains unidentified.

Every isolated RNA sample was fully reverse transcribed, so sequencing captured expressed TCRB transcripts. Approximately 3.7 million reads per sample on average were obtained from naive, central memory and regulatory T cell samples. The assay was immunoSEQ multiplex PCR, and TCRdb's table has in-frame clones only and misses some. The sample contains almost 350,000 clones, roughly 8.8% of which appear only once. Whole-study results and caveats: Researchers report that Type 1 diabetes patients had moderately but significantly shorter TCRB CDR3s across all four CD4+ subsets. With patients and controls alike, PCR might favor shorter templates to an equal degree.

CD45RO/CCR7/CD25/CD127/CD95/CD27 staining was used to isolate CD4+ naive, central memory, regulatory and stem cell-like memory cells by sorting. Trimming removed 9 bases at V and 4 bases at J, with 19 bases between. Germline CDR1 is MNHNY and CDR2 is SVGAGI (reference sequence). The CDR3 is 16 amino acids. The genes are TRBV6-6 and TRBJ2-6, with D uncertain. This sequence originates from a man younger than 45 with type 1 diabetes. Specimen: central memory CD4+ T cells from blood. CDR3 in DNA: TGTGCCAGTTCAGACTTACTGGTCCCGGGGGCCAACGTCCTGACTTTC. Its translation: CASSDLLVPGANVLTF.